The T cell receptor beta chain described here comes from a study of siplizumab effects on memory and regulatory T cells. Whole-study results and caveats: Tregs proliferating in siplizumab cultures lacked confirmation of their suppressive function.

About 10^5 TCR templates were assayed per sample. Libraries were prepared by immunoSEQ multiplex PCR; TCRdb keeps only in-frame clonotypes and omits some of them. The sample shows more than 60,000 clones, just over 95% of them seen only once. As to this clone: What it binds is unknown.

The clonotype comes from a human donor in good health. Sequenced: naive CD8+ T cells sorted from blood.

The CDR3 DNA reads as TGTGCCAGTGCTAGGGTTAGCACAGATACGCAGTATTTT. Protein: CASARVSTDTQYF. The chain is built from TRBV19 and TRBJ2-3, with D unclear. This CDR3 spans 13 amino acids. In germline, CDR1 is LNHDA, CDR2 SQIVND (reference sequence). V was pared by 8 bases and J by 0 bases, with 9 bases between. The full variable domain, rest sourced from reference TRBV19 and TRBJ2-3, is DGGITQSPKYLFRKEGQNVTLSCEQNLNHDAMYWYRQDPGQGLRLIYYSQIVNDFQKGDIAEGYSVSREKKESFPLTVTSAQKNPTAFYLCASARVSTDTQYFGPGTRLTVL.